This T cell receptor (beta chain) was identified in a study of blood T cell repertoires in COVID-19 (dated by TCRdb to between 2020 and 2021). In the study overall: Samples from collaborators originated in the United States, Italy and Spain and spanned both the acute and convalescent phases of COVID-19. The material from the prospective study consisted of cDNA or gDNA derived from T cells, B-cell-depleted T cells, or PBMCs. Deeply sampled blood TCRbeta repertoires from subjects exposed to, actively infected with, or recovered from COVID-19 were included in the dataset. The repertoires were made available in a free public database intended to serve as a resource for research on the immune response to SARS-CoV-2. Samples came from the ongoing ImmuneRACE study (first 160 participants) plus 1,254 subjects from 6 global collaborators. Nearly every sample came with metadata listing a de-identified subject ID, COVID-19 status, age in years and sex. HLA class I and class II types, where available, came from metadata supplied by the sample provider rather than from assay-based typing.

Broader findings and caveats from the paper: How much clinical and demographic metadata was included differed by source and by participant, and the metadata was provided uncurated.

In Seattle, one collaborating source enrolled patients while the infection was active and tracked those patients longitudinally over the course of disease. Collaborating institutions collected whole blood in K2EDTA tubes following their own protocols. Collaborator samples were shipped for TCRbeta analysis as frozen whole blood, isolated PBMCs, or DNA extracted from either sample type. A note on this clone: The target of this receptor is not known. The input lacks base qualities; no much larger clone sits a single base away.

TCRbeta CDR3 regions were amplified from genomic DNA by means of the immunoSEQ Assay, a bias-controlled multiplex PCR. The authors' analysis ran thus. Within the assay, amplification of reference gene primers was used to estimate how many nucleated cells each sample contained. Sequence reads were collapsed and filtered to measure the absolute abundance of every unique TCRbeta CDR3 rearrangement. Productive Simpson clonality was computed per sample as the square root of Simpson's diversity index over productive rearrangements. Entries here come from immuneACCESS through TCRdb and include only in-frame sequences with V and J called. Some clones fail to appear in such tables; in the studies checked, an unresolved V gene covers under half of the shortfall, and the cause of the remainder is unknown. V, J and clone size derive from that table, while D and trimming were established from the DNA sequence. The sample table lists under 350,000 clones, 85% to 90% of them with a count of one. Of the sample, 1.8% is held by the ten largest clones.

V and J are trimmed by 0 bases and 6 bases, and the gene matches miss 4 bases of the junction. Its CDR3 holds 15 amino acids, cysteine through phenylalanine. Only CDR3 DNA remains: 45 bases, in frame from the first base. The germline V gene specifies SNHLY as CDR1 and FYNNEI as CDR2. The sequenced material came from peripheral blood. The sequence joins TRBV2 to TRBJ2-7; 11 nucleotides in the junction match TRBD2. The receptor was derived from a woman aged 25 to 39 with COVID-19, enrolled during active disease. The CDR3 sequence is CASSEARLAGREQYF. The nucleotides read TGTGCCAGCAGTGAAGCACGACTAGCGGGGCGCGAGCAGTACTTC.